The next 29 T cell receptor beta chains were all read from a single sample in a study of control samples from healthy donors and cancer patients (dated by TCRdb to about 2020). Libraries were constructed by the immunoSEQ multiplex PCR assay. Drawn from immuneACCESS, this table holds only the in-frame rearrangements with V and J called that TCRdb kept. Clones are partly lost; checked studies trace under half to an unresolved V gene and leave the rest unexplained. The sample's clone listing holds roughly 200,000 clones. The top ten constitute roughly 2% of the sample. Source material: blood. Source of these receptors: a woman aged 25 to 39 in good health.

V gene TRBV27 combines with J gene TRBJ1-3; D unclear. With 2 bases removed from V and 0 bases from J, the gap between germline ends came to 2 bases. The length of the CDR3 is 13 residues. From germline, CDR1 is MNHEY and CDR2 SMNVEV (reference sequence). The CDR3 bases are TGTGCCAGCAGTTTAAACTCTGGAAACACCATATATTTT. This gives the protein CASSLNSGNTIYF.

V gene TRBV27 combines with J gene TRBJ1-6; the match to TRBD1 covers 10 bases. J lost 6 bases, V lost 5 bases, and 7 bases had no gene match. The V gene's germline CDR1 is MNHEY and CDR2 SMNVEV (reference sequence). The CDR3 totals 16 residues. CDR3 sequence: CASSRIRDRGNSPLHF. CDR3 nucleotide sequence: TGTGCCAGCAGTAGAATCCGGGACAGGGGTAATTCACCCCTCCACTTT.

The chain joins TRBV6-5 to TRBJ1-6, with TRBD1 identical over 8 bases. This CDR3 spans 14 amino acids. Trimming cost V 10 bases and J 10 bases; bases outside gene matches: 12. Germline CDR1 reads MNHEY; CDR2 reads SVGAGI. The CDR3 coding sequence is TGTGCCACCCGAAGACAGGGGAACGAATCACCCCTCCACTTT. It yields the protein CATRRQGNESPLHF.

The chain combines TRBV6-4 with TRBJ1-1; the match to TRBD1 covers 8 bases. V shed 2 bases and J 11 bases; nucleotides not matched to a gene: 7. CDR3 length equals 13 residues. Germline CDR1 MRHNA, CDR2 SNTAGT. CDR3 sequence: CASSDAEQGEAFF. The CDR3 bases are TGTGCCAGCAGTGACGCCGAACAGGGGGAGGCTTTCTTT.

V and J are TRBV18 and TRBJ2-1; D is unclear. Germline V gives CDR1 KGHSH, CDR2 LQKENI. The CDR3 length is 15 residues. Deletions cut 2 bases from V and 10 bases from J, with 18 bases between. CDR3 DNA sequence: TGTGCCAGCTCACCAGGCTTTTCCCACATTGGGGAGCAGTTCTTC. As protein: CASSPGFSHIGEQFF.

The rearrangement joins TRBV5-1 to TRBJ2-1; D remains ambiguous. Germline-derived CDR1 and CDR2 are SGHRS and YFSETQ. The CDR3 is made up of 14 amino acids. Trimming took 1 base from V and 8 from J, leaving 13 bases between them. CDR3 coding DNA: TGCGCCAGCAGCTTGACGGGTACTGAGGATGAGCAGTTCTTC. It yields the protein CASSLTGTEDEQFF.

This sequence joins TRBV6-5 and TRBJ2-7; D gene ambiguous. The CDR3 loop spans 10 amino acids. Germline CDR1 reads MNHEY; CDR2 reads SVGAGI. The CDR3: CASGPTLTPV. DNA of the CDR3: TGTGCCAGCGGACCTACTCTAACCCCCGTC.

This sequence joins TRBV5-8 and TRBJ1-5; TRBD1 matches at 9 bases. V lost 2 bases, J lost 1 base, and 7 bases stayed unmatched. CDR1 and CDR2 (germline): SGHTS, YDEGEE. CDR3 length: 17 amino acids. CDR3 loop: CASSFAWTGVSNQPQHF. The CDR3 DNA is TGTGCCAGCAGCTTCGCCTGGACAGGGGTGAGCAATCAGCCCCAGCATTTT.

V is TRBV5-5 and J is TRBJ1-1; D not certain. The germline CDR1 and CDR2 sequences are SGHKS and YYEKEE (reference sequence). The CDR3 is 14 residues long. V gave up 1 base and J gave up 6 bases, with 13 bases separating them. As DNA, the CDR3 is TGTGCCAGCAGCTTGTACCATGCTGTTGCTGAAGCTTTCTTT. The encoded protein is CASSLYHAVAEAFF.

V usage is TRBV3-1 (or the pseudogene TRBV3-2) and J usage is TRBJ2-2, with D possibly TRBD1 on 5 matching bases. Trimming left V 3 bases short and J 7 bases short, with 9 bases between. The CDR3 sequence is 13 residues long. The germline CDR1 and CDR2 sequences are LGHDT and YNNKEL (reference sequence). CDR3 nucleotide sequence: TGTGCCAGCAGCCAGTCAGGGCACGGGGAGCTGTTTTTT. Translation: CASSQSGHGELFF.

The J gene is TRBJ1-3, the V gene TRBV29-1; 9 positions match TRBD1. CDR3 length: 15 residues. V shed 6 bases, J shed 0 bases, and the junction held 6 bases outside the gene matches. Germline lookup yields CDR1 SQVTM and CDR2 ANQGSEA. CDR3 sequence (DNA): TGCAGCGTGATGGGACAGGGTAGCTCTGGAAACACCATATATTTT. This codes for CSVMGQGSSGNTIYF.

This chain connects TRBV21-1 to TRBJ1-5; the table's D call, TRBD1, was not checked against the DNA. TRBV21-1 is given as a pseudogene. The CDR3 runs 13 residues. The CDR3 coding sequence is TGTGCCAGCAGCAGACAGGGCAATCAGCCCCAGCATTTT. Translation gives CASSRQGNQPQHF.

This chain links TRBV11-3 with TRBJ2-7, with 9 bases that match TRBD2. Germline trimming cut 3 bases from V and 7 bases from J; bases unmatched to any gene: 4. CDR1 SGHNT and CDR2 YENEEA come from the germline V gene. CDR3 length: 13 amino acids. CDR3 coding DNA: TGTGCCAGCAGCTTTGGCGGGGGGGCGGAGCAGTACTTC. Protein product: CASSFGGGAEQYF.

This chain uses TRBV30 with TRBJ1-1; D gene ambiguous. The CDR3 has 12 residues. Germline V gene data show CDR1 as GTSNPN and CDR2 as SVGIG (reference sequence). V lost 0 bases, J lost 9 bases, and 11 bases lay in between. CDR3 sequence: CAWSVQSGQAFF. CDR3 nucleotides: TGTGCCTGGAGTGTACAAAGCGGTCAAGCTTTCTTT.

This sequence joins TRBV13 and TRBJ2-5; no reliable D call. The ends were cut back, 7 bases at V and 5 bases at J, with 17 bases in the middle. The CDR3 totals 14 residues. Germline CDR1 is PRHDT and CDR2 is FYEKMQ (reference sequence). The CDR3 DNA reads as TGTGCCAGCACTTTCGGCTCCGGGCGGGAGACCCAGTACTTC. It encodes CASTFGSGRETQYF.

The chain uses TRBV12-3 or TRBV12-4 and TRBJ1-3; a possible D gene is TRBD1 (6 bases). The CDR3 runs 13 residues. Trimming took 5 bases from V and 9 from J, leaving 14 bases between them. CDR3 in amino acids: CASSPQGRRTIYF. DNA for the CDR3: TGTGCCAGCAGTCCGCAGGGGCGGCGCACCATATATTTT.

The V and J genes are TRBV18 and TRBJ2-2; D is perhaps TRBD2 (6 bases). The CDR3 is made up of 14 amino acids. V lost 6 bases, J lost 7 bases, and 15 bases lay in between. CDR1 and CDR2 from the germline V gene are KGHSH and LQKENI. The CDR3 nucleotides are TGTGCCAGCTCCCGCCCGCGGGGCGGCGGGGAGCTGTTTTTT. Protein product: CASSRPRGGGELFF.

The chain carries TRBV6-5 and TRBJ1-1; unclear D gene. Trimming pared 8 bases from V and 0 bases from J, leaving 7 bases between. CDR1 is MNHEY, CDR2 SVGAGI, per germline. The CDR3 sequence is 12 residues long. The CDR3: CASYGLNTEAFF. The CDR3 DNA reads as TGTGCCAGCTATGGGTTGAACACTGAAGCTTTCTTT.

The CDR3 protein is CATSPPAWGTQYF. The CDR3, as DNA: TGTGCCACCAGCCCGCCCGCCTGGGGGACCCAGTACTTC. This chain links TRBV15 with TRBJ2-5; D is unresolved. Trimming cost V 5 bases and J 7 bases, with 14 bases left between them. This CDR3 contains 13 residues. Germline V gene sequence: CDR1 LNHNV, CDR2 YYDKDF (reference sequence).

This sequence joins TRBV4-1 and TRBJ1-1, with 8 bases matching TRBD1. V lost 0 bases to trimming and J lost 14 bases; unmatched junction nucleotides: 11. The germline V gene encodes CDR1 MGHRA and CDR2 YSYEKL. The CDR3 loop spans 14 amino acids. CDR3 residues: CASSQDKGQGANFF. CDR3 bases: TGCGCCAGCAGCCAAGATAAAGGGCAGGGGGCGAACTTCTTT.

Turning to this clone: Within the sample, other DNA sequences also encode this same CDR3. V gene TRBV19 combines with J gene TRBJ1-1; D is undetermined. The ends were cut back, 11 bases at V and 1 base at J, with 11 bases in the middle. CDR3 length: 12 amino acids. CDR1 and CDR2 (germline): LNHDA, SQIVND (reference sequence). CDR3 DNA: TGTGCCTCCAGGACGGGGAACACTGAAGCTTTCTTT. Translating it yields CASRTGNTEAFF.

The chain employs TRBV28 and TRBJ2-5; 12 nucleotides agree with TRBD2. CDR1 is MDHEN and CDR2 is SYDVKM in the germline V gene. V shed 7 bases and J 8 bases; nucleotides not matched to a gene: 8. The CDR3 has 14 amino acids. The CDR3 nucleotides are TGTGCCAGCACCAGGACTAGCGGGGTTAATACCCAGTACTTC. Protein sequence: CASTRTSGVNTQYF.

The chain carries TRBV3-1 (or the pseudogene TRBV3-2) and TRBJ1-6, with D hard to call. CDR1 is LGHDT and CDR2 is YNNKEL in the germline V gene (reference sequence). The V gene lost 4 bases and the J gene lost 3 bases, with 4 bases spanning the gap. The CDR3 is 13 amino acids. In nucleotides, the CDR3 is TGTGCCAGCAGCCCAGACTATAATTCACCCCTCCACTTT. Its protein product is CASSPDYNSPLHF.

As DNA, the CDR3 is TGCGCCAGCAGCTTCACGGATTACAATGAGCAGTTCTTC. Its protein is CASSFTDYNEQFF. The chain couples TRBV5-1 to TRBJ2-1; D uncertain. Between the trimmed V and J ends, which lost 2 bases and 4 bases, there was a span of 7 bases. There are 13 residues in the CDR3. Germline-derived CDR1 and CDR2 are SGHRS and YFSETQ.

J is TRBJ1-5 and V is TRBV18; 8 bases agree with TRBD1. The CDR3 runs 16 residues. V dropped 3 bases and J dropped 2; count of bases not matched to a gene: 6. Germline loops: CDR1 KGHSH, CDR2 LQKENI. The CDR3 bases are TGTGCCAGCTCACCTCCAGGGGGCTATGGCAATCAGCCCCAGCATTTT. Translation: CASSPPGGYGNQPQHF.

The V and J genes are TRBV7-9 and TRBJ2-7; D tentatively fits TRBD1 or TRBD2 (5 bases each). From germline, CDR1 is SEHNR and CDR2 FQNEAQ (reference sequence). The CDR3 is 14 residues long. V was trimmed by 1 base and J by 4 bases, leaving 11 bases between them. CDR3 DNA: TGTGCCAGCAGCTTAGGGGGGAGAGGGTACGAGCAGTACTTC. It yields the protein CASSLGGRGYEQYF.

Concerning this clone itself: The junction does not match germline at one end; this may be a read error. The chain couples TRBV7-9 to TRBJ1-2; a weak D match, TRBD1 (6 bases). This CDR3 has 12 amino acids. Germline V gene lookup returns CDR1 SEHNR and CDR2 FQNEAQ (reference sequence). CDR3 bases: TGTGCCAGCAGCCCGAGAGGGGGTGTAGGTCACTTC. This encodes CASSPRGGVGHF.

V gene TRBV5-1 combines with J gene TRBJ1-2; D perhaps matches TRBD1 (5 bases). The length of the CDR3 is 14 residues. Trimming took 4 bases from V and 8 from J, leaving 18 bases between them. Per the germline V gene, CDR1 is SGHRS and CDR2 is YFSETQ. Here the CDR3 reads CASSPPGRGGGYTF. The CDR3 nucleotides are TGCGCCAGCAGCCCCCCCGGGAGGGGAGGGGGCTACACCTTC.

DNA of the CDR3: TGCGCCAGCAGCACTCGAGTCACGAACACCGGGGAGCTGTTTTTT. Residues: CASSTRVTNTGELFF. V is TRBV5-1 and J is TRBJ2-2; no firm D call. Between the trimmed V and J ends, which lost 4 bases and 0 bases, there was a span of 10 bases. CDR1 is SGHRS and CDR2 is YFSETQ in the germline V gene. The CDR3 sequence is 15 residues long. The full variable domain, completed using reference TRBV5-1 and TRBJ2-2, is KAGVTQTPRYLIKTRGQQVTLSCSPISGHRSVSWYQQTPGQGLQFLFEYFSETQRNKGNFPGRFSGRQFSNSRSEMNVSTLELGDSALYLCASSTRVTNTGELFFGEGSRLTVL.